This T cell receptor (beta chain) was captured by sequencing in a study of shared clonotypes between healthy human individuals. Replicate PCRs from sorted subsets contained roughly 220 ng DNA, which is around 30,000 T cell genomes. Generated by immunoSEQ multiplex PCR, the TCRdb table keeps only in-frame clones and is missing some. The data show some 2,000,000 clones, 85% to 95% seen once. CDR3 length equals 14 residues. CDR1 and CDR2 (germline): SNHLY, FYNNEI. V shed 4 bases and J shed 2 bases, with 9 bases lying between them. A remark on this clone: Its antigen remains unknown.

None of the donors, who were healthy HIV-negative adults, had recently had acute infections or vaccinations. Study-wide points: Naive CD4 clonotypes overlapped across a few donors at roughly 5%.

This clonotype originated in a man aged 18 to 29 in good health. The rearrangement joins TRBV2 to TRBJ1-3; D perhaps matches TRBD1 (5 bases). Sequencing was done on a sample of naive CD4+ T cells sorted from blood. The subset is: CD45RA+ positively selected. CDR3 DNA: TGTGCCAGCAGTGTGAAGGACACTGGAAACACCATATATTTT. As protein: CASSVKDTGNTIYF.